These T cell receptor beta chains were read from a single sample in a study of T cells expressing NK-cell markers. With the 5' RACE reads reprocessed, TCRdb shows one record per CDR3 protein and no DNA. Here the sample table reports some 390,000 distinct CDR3 sequences. Sequencing used blood T cells: a sorted CD56 or NKG2C T cell subset, CD4+ or CD8+ T cells, or bulk PBMC T cells (not recorded which). These receptors came from a woman aged 50 to 60 in good health. Each CDR3 is given with its conserved first and last residue. The order of the fields is J gene, V gene, CDR3 length, CDR3 protein.

TRBJ1-1	TRBV6-5	16	CASSWGRRGGGTEAFF
TRBJ2-4	TRBV4-1	17	CASSQDRLAGDLNIQYF
TRBJ1-1	TRBV4-1	16	CASSFREHRGNTEAFF
TRBJ2-3	TRBV20-1	14	CSRGQGANTDTQYF
TRBJ2-2	TRBV6-2/TRBV6-3	12	CASRVNTGELFF
TRBJ2-7	TRBV20-1	14	CSAPAGGSSYEQYF
TRBJ1-1	TRBV11-1	13	CASSYPGTDEAFF
TRBJ2-7	TRBV12-3/TRBV12-4	13	CASRPWDSYEQYF
TRBJ2-1	TRBV7-9	15	CASSFHSGADNEQFF
TRBJ2-1	TRBV7-9	12	CASSLVVHEQFF
TRBJ1-2	TRBV29-1	11	CSSRGDYGYTF
TRBJ2-1	TRBV20-1	14	CSASPRTGKYEQFF
TRBJ2-3	TRBV10-2	13	CASLSQGSDTQYF
TRBJ2-2	TRBV5-1	14	CASSQAASPGELFF
TRBJ2-3	TRBV2	14	CASIRGLGTDTQYF
TRBJ2-5	TRBV6-5	15	CASSYSPSGQETQYF
TRBJ2-1	TRBV24-1	17	CATSDDMTSGIYNEQFF
TRBJ2-1	TRBV11-2	11	CASSILASQFF
TRBJ1-1	TRBV5-1	14	CASSKDRLGTEAFF
TRBJ2-1	TRBV6-5	17	CASSPGLAGISYNEQFF
TRBJ2-1	TRBV11-3	15	CASSPEQGAYNEQFF
TRBJ1-6	TRBV29-1	12	CSVWDRGSPLHF
TRBJ1-5	TRBV3-1	16	CASSQHLGGDNQPQHF
TRBJ2-1	TRBV24-1	21	CATSPSVALAGPGGLYNEQFF
TRBJ2-3	TRBV20-1	15	CSASEVQGATDTQYF
TRBJ1-3	TRBV7-9	17	CASSSAGTSLIGNTIYF
TRBJ2-4	TRBV3-1	15	CASSLLGGEGNIQYF
TRBJ1-6	TRBV7-6	13	CASQDGYNSPLHF
TRBJ2-3	TRBV2	15	CASSAQAGDTDTQYF
TRBJ2-1	TRBV5-1	15	CASSLNGRNSNEQFF
TRBJ2-1	TRBV11-3	18	CASSLGRSGRAYLDEQFF
TRBJ2-4	TRBV12-3/TRBV12-4	17	CASSLAGLAGKRDIQYF
TRBJ2-4	TRBV12-3/TRBV12-4	16	CASSSGSIVAKNIQYF
TRBJ2-3	TRBV4-1	16	CASSHDRTGKTDTQYF
TRBJ2-1	TRBV9	14	CASSAVTDYNEQFF
TRBJ2-3	TRBV30	11	CAWTYTDTQYF
TRBJ1-6	TRBV28	13	CASTEGHNSPLHF
TRBJ1-3	TRBV3-1	12	CASSHEGNTIYF
TRBJ1-1	TRBV10-3	15	CASRRAVGRNTEAFF
TRBJ2-1	TRBV11-3	15	CASSLELAEGHEQFF
TRBJ1-2	TRBV6-5	15	CASSYGQGRNYGYTF
TRBJ2-1	TRBV7-9	13	CATNSQNNNEQFF
TRBJ2-1	TRBV19	15	CASSSASEAYNEQFF
TRBJ1-5	TRBV20-1	14	CSAAGDGSNQPQHF
TRBJ2-5	TRBV7-9	21	CASRPAPGVESGTGAKETQYF
TRBJ2-2	TRBV20-1	14	CSARGTTNTGELFF
TRBJ2-1	TRBV12-3/TRBV12-4	14	CASSPRGKKNEQFF
TRBJ2-2	TRBV12-3/TRBV12-4	14	CATTPTSNTGELFF
TRBJ2-2	TRBV6-5	16	CASSHQTLSNTGELFF
TRBJ2-2	TRBV20-1	13	CRWNSWNTGELFF
TRBJ2-1	TRBV5-5	17	CASSPKGLPSSYNEQFF